This T cell receptor (beta chain) was captured by sequencing in a study of T-cell reconstitution after alpha-beta-depleted transplantation in children. Study observations and caveats: At the one-year point after transplant, T-cell counts and TCRbeta diversity were found to come mostly from T cells that had been newly produced.

V was pared by 2 bases and J by 4 bases, with 18 bases between. The germline V gene encodes CDR1 SGHRS and CDR2 YFSETQ. The CDR3 contains 16 residues. With respect to this clonotype: The antigen is undetermined.

Researchers prepared the TCRbeta library using unique molecular identifiers, the study reports. Each CDR3 protein gets one entry after TCRdb re-called the PCR reads with MiXCR. The sample has 750,000 to 950,000 distinct CDR3 sequences; roughly 15% are singletons. This sequence was found in a male patient between 5 and 17 years old who had a stem cell transplant for acute lymphoblastic leukemia, so the T cells may come from the graft donor. The V gene is TRBV5-1, the J gene TRBJ2-5, with D possibly being TRBD1 or TRBD2 (6 bases each). The sample in question was PBMCs, mostly from graft donor cells, obtained 360 days after TCRalphabeta/CD19-depleted stem cell transplant. The CDR3 loop is CASSFRGGGLGETQYF. The CDR3 DNA reads TGCGCCAGCAGCTTTCGAGGGGGAGGTTTAGGAGAGACCCAGTACTTC.